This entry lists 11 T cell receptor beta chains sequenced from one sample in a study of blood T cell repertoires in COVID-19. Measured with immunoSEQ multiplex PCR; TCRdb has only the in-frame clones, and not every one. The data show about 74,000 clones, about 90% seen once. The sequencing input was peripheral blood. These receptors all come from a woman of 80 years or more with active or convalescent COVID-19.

CDR3 residues: CASSASSGGAGTQYF. CDR3 in DNA: TGCGCCAGCAGCGCCTCTAGCGGGGGGGCAGGTACGCAGTATTTT. The chain employs TRBV5-1 and TRBJ2-3; TRBD2 aligns across 12 bases. Looked up from germline, CDR1 is SGHRS and CDR2 is YFSETQ. The J segment lost 8 bases and the V segment lost 4 bases, leaving 8 bases of the junction unmatched. The CDR3 contains 15 residues.

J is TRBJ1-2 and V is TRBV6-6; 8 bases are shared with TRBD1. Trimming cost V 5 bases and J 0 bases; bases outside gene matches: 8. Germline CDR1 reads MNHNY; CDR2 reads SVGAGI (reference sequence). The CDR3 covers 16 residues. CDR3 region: CASSQTRQGTNYGYTF. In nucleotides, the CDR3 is TGTGCCAGCAGTCAGACCCGACAGGGGACTAACTATGGCTACACCTTC.

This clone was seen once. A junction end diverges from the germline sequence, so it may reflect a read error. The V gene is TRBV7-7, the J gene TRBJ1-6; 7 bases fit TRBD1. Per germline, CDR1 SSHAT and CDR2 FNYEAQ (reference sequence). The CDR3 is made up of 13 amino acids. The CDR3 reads CASSSDRTSPLHF. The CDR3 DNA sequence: TGTGCTAGCAGTTCGGACAGGACATCACCCCTCCACTTT.

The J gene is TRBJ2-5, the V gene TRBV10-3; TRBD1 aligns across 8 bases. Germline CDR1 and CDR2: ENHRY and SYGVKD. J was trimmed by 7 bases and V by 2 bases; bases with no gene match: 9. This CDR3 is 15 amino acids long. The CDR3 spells CAISEPYRGAATQYF. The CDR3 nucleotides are TGTGCCATCAGTGAGCCTTACAGGGGGGCAGCGACCCAGTACTTC.

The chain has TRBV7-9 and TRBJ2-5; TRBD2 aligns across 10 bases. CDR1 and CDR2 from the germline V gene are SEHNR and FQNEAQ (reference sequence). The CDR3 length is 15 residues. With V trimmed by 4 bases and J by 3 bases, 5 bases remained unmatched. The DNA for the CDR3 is TGTGCCAGCAGCTGGTGGCTAGCGGGGGAAGAGACCCAGTACTTC. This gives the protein CASSWWLAGEETQYF.

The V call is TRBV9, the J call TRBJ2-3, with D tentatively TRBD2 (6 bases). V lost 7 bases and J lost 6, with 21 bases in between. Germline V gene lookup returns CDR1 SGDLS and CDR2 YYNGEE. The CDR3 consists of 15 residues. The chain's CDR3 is CASAASVHRLDTQYF. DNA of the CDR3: TGTGCCAGCGCTGCTAGCGTTCACAGATTGGATACGCAGTATTTT. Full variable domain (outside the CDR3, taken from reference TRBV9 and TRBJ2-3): DSGVTQTPKHLITATGQRVTLRCSPRSGDLSVYWYQQSLDQGLQFLIQYYNGEERAKGNILERFSAQQFPDLHSELNLSSLELGDSALYFCASAASVHRLDTQYFGPGTRLTVL.

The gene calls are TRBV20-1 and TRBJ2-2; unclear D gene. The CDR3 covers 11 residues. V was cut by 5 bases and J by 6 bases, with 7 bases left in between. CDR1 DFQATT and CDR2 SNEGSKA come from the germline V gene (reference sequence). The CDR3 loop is CSAPKSGELFF. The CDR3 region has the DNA TGCAGTGCTCCTAAGTCCGGGGAGCTGTTTTTT.

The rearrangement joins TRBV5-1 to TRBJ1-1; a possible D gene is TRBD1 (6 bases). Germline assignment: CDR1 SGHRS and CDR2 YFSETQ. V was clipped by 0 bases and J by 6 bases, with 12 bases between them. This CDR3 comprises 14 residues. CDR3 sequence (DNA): TGCGCCAGCAGCTTGGATCCCGGGGGGCCTGAAGCTTTCTTT. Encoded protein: CASSLDPGGPEAFF.

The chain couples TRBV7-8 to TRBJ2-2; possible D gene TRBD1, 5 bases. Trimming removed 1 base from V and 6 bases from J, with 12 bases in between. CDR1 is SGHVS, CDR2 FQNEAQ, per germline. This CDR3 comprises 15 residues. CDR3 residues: CASSLGAGNPGELFF. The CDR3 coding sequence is TGTGCCAGCAGCTTAGGGGCAGGGAATCCCGGGGAGCTGTTTTTT. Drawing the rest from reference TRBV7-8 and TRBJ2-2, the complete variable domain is GAGVSQSPRYKVAKRGQDVALRCDPISGHVSLFWYQQALGQGPEFLTYFQNEAQLDKSGLPSDRFFAERPEGSVSTLKIQRTQQEDSAVYLCASSLGAGNPGELFFGEGSRLTVL.

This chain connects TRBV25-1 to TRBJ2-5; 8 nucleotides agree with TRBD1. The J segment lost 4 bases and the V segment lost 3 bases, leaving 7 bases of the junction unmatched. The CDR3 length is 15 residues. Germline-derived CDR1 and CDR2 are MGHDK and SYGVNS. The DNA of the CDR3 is TGTGCCAGCAGTGACACGCAGGGGGCTGGAGAGACCCAGTACTTC. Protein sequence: CASSDTQGAGETQYF.

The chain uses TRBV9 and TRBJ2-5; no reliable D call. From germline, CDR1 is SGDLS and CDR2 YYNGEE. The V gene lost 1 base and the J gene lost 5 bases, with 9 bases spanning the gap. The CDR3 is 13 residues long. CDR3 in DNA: TGTGCCAGCAGCGTAAATATCTTGGAGACCCAGTACTTC. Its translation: CASSVNILETQYF.